These 26 T cell receptor beta chains originate from one sample sequenced in a study of T cell changes during pregnancy in multiple sclerosis. Generated by immunoSEQ multiplex PCR, the TCRdb table keeps only in-frame clones and is missing some. The sample gives approximately 100,000 clones, roughly 94% of which show up once; roughly 2.3% is in the top ten. Specimen: peripheral blood, collected after pregnancy. The source is a female donor in good health, enrolled as a control in a pregnancy study.

The genes are TRBV7-8 and TRBJ1-2; 8 bases match TRBD1. V shed 5 bases and J 4 bases; nucleotides not matched to a gene: 27. Germline V gene lookup returns CDR1 SGHVS and CDR2 FQNEAQ. The CDR3 spans 21 residues. The CDR3, as DNA: TGTGCCAGCAGCCCAGCAGCGGGCTTTGGACAGGGAGAGCTAGCGATCTATGGCTACACCTTC. Its translation is CASSPAAGFGQGELAIYGYTF.

The rearrangement links TRBV6-1 to TRBJ1-1, with unresolved D. Trimming left V 0 bases short and J 5 bases short, with 7 bases between. The CDR3 runs 13 residues. Germline V gene sequence: CDR1 MNHNS, CDR2 SASEGT. The CDR3 loop is CASSEARSTEAFF. CDR3 sequence (DNA): TGTGCCAGCAGTGAAGCGCGGTCAACTGAAGCTTTCTTT.

This chain joins TRBV18 and TRBJ2-2, with D possibly TRBD1 on 5 matching bases. V was pared by 3 bases and J by 5 bases, with 16 bases between. CDR1 and CDR2 (germline): KGHSH, LQKENI. The CDR3 consists of 16 residues. CDR3 in amino acids: CASSPASGLVTGELFF. CDR3 in DNA: TGTGCCAGCTCACCTGCTTCAGGGCTAGTAACCGGGGAGCTGTTTTTT. Full variable domain (rest looked up from reference TRBV18 and TRBJ2-2): NAGVMQNPRHLVRRRGQEARLRCSPMKGHSHVYWYRQLPEEGLKFMVYLQKENIIDESGMPKERFSAEFPKEGPSILRIQQVVRGDSAAYFCASSPASGLVTGELFFGEGSRLTVL.

This clone was counted a single time. The chain employs TRBV29-1 and TRBJ2-3, with 8 bases fitting TRBD1. Germline V gene sequence: CDR1 SQVTM, CDR2 ANQGSEA. The junction had 11 bases not matched to a gene; V was cut back by 3 bases and J by 6 bases. This CDR3 is 15 amino acids long. CDR3 coding DNA: TGCAGCGTTGACTTCGCGGACAGGGAAGGGGATACGCAGTATTTT. Translating it yields CSVDFADREGDTQYF.

This clone was seen only once. The V and J genes are TRBV30 and TRBJ1-2; 7 positions match TRBD1. The CDR3 is 14 amino acids. Trimming removed 1 base from V and 2 bases from J; junction bases left unmatched: 4. Germline loops: CDR1 GTSNPN, CDR2 SVGIG (reference sequence). CDR3 sequence reads: CAWSGDRENYGYTF. The CDR3 bases are TGTGCCTGGAGTGGCGACAGGGAAAACTATGGCTACACCTTC. The full variable domain, rest sourced from reference TRBV30 and TRBJ1-2, is SQTIHQWPATLVQPVGSPLSLECTVEGTSNPNLYWYRQAAGRGLQLLFYSVGIGQISSEVPQNLSASRPQDRQFILSSKKLLLSDSGFYLCAWSGDRENYGYTFGSGTRLTVV.

This chain connects TRBV7-8 to TRBJ2-1; a weak D match, TRBD1 (5 bases). This CDR3 spans 13 amino acids. The germline gives CDR1 SGHVS, CDR2 FQNEAQ. V dropped 5 bases and J dropped 3 bases, with 8 bases sitting between them. For the CDR3, the DNA is TGTGCCAGCAGCACAGACAGCTACAATGAGCAGTTCTTC. Its protein product is CASSTDSYNEQFF. Combining the CDR3 with reference TRBV7-8 and TRBJ2-1 gives the whole variable domain GAGVSQSPRYKVAKRGQDVALRCDPISGHVSLFWYQQALGQGPEFLTYFQNEAQLDKSGLPSDRFFAERPEGSVSTLKIQRTQQEDSAVYLCASSTDSYNEQFFGPGTRLTVL.

V is TRBV11-1 and J is TRBJ2-5; tentative D call: TRBD2 (6 bases). V was clipped by 3 bases and J by 0 bases, with 8 bases between them. Per germline, CDR1 SGHAT and CDR2 FQDESV (reference sequence). This CDR3 region has 14 residues. The CDR3 protein is CASSLGLNQETQYF. CDR3 coding DNA: TGTGCCAGCAGCTTGGGACTTAACCAAGAGACCCAGTACTTC.

The chain combines TRBV28 with TRBJ2-3; the D gene is possibly TRBD2 (5 bases). The length of the CDR3 is 15 residues. Trimming took 7 bases from V and 2 from J, leaving 16 bases between them. Germline CDR1 MDHEN, CDR2 SYDVKM. CDR3 in amino acids: CASTTSSGNTDTQYF. The CDR3 DNA sequence: TGTGCCAGCACCACCTCTTCCGGGAACACAGATACGCAGTATTTT.

This chain connects TRBV7-8 to TRBJ2-3, with 8 positions matching TRBD2. This CDR3 region has 14 residues. CDR1 and CDR2 from the germline V gene are SGHVS and FQNEAQ. V lost 5 bases to trimming and J lost 4 bases; unmatched junction nucleotides: 5. The CDR3 DNA reads as TGTGCCAGCAGCCCCCGGGAGGGGGCAGATACGCAGTATTTT. Amino acid sequence: CASSPREGADTQYF.

This chain links TRBV5-1 with TRBJ2-5; weak D call: TRBD2 (6 bases). The ends were cut back, 1 base at V and 2 bases at J, with 15 bases in the middle. Germline-derived CDR1 and CDR2 are SGHRS and YFSETQ. The CDR3 totals 16 residues. The CDR3 sequence: CASSLPAVGLQETQYF. Written as DNA, the CDR3 is TGCGCCAGCAGCTTGCCCGCCGTGGGACTTCAAGAGACCCAGTACTTC.

The rearrangement links TRBV6-1 to TRBJ2-7, with D perhaps matching TRBD1 (6 bases). The CDR3 extends over 13 amino acids. V lost 5 bases, J lost 4 bases, and 12 bases lay in between. Germline V CDR1 and CDR2: MNHNS, SASEGT. The CDR3 coding sequence is TGTGCCAGCAGTTTGGTCAGGGGTTACGAGCAGTACTTC. It yields the protein CASSLVRGYEQYF.

This rearrangement joins TRBV4-1 to TRBJ2-2, with TRBD2 matching 7 bases. V lost 0 bases and J lost 6; bases outside the gene matches: 1. The CDR3 sequence is 14 residues long. From germline, CDR1 is MGHRA and CDR2 YSYEKL. Written as DNA, the CDR3 is TGCGCCAGCAGCCAAGAGGGGGGGTCCGGGGAGCTGTTTTTT. Its translation: CASSQEGGSGELFF.

J is TRBJ2-1 and V is TRBV7-9; D is unresolved. Between the trimmed V and J ends, which lost 1 base and 5 bases, there was a span of 15 bases. CDR1 and CDR2 (germline): SEHNR, FQNEAQ (reference sequence). There are 16 residues in the CDR3. The CDR3 nucleotides read TGTGCCAGCAGCTTAGTTGTGGGCCCCACAAACAATGAGCAGTTCTTC. It is translated as CASSLVVGPTNNEQFF.

This chain's CDR3 is CASSHPLAGEQFF. In DNA, the CDR3 is TGCGCCAGCAGCCATCCACTAGCGGGAGAGCAGTTCTTC. The chain recombines TRBV4-1 with TRBJ2-1, with TRBD2 matching over 10 bases. The germline V gene encodes CDR1 MGHRA and CDR2 YSYEKL. The junction had 3 bases not matched to a gene; V was cut back by 3 bases and J by 10 bases. CDR3 length: 13 residues.

The gene calls are TRBV6-5 and TRBJ1-2; D gene uncertain. The CDR3 has 12 residues. Germline values: CDR1 MNHEY, CDR2 SVGAGI. Trimming removed 7 bases from V and 7 bases from J, with 13 bases in between. CDR3 region: CASNPGKAGYTF. The CDR3 region has the DNA TGTGCCAGCAACCCGGGAAAAGCTGGCTACACCTTC.

CDR3 protein: CASSELREAFF. The CDR3 DNA sequence: TGTGCCAGCAGTGAACTCAGGGAAGCTTTCTTT. The gene calls are TRBV25-1 and TRBJ1-1; D is unclear. This CDR3 is built from 11 residues. V dropped 2 bases and J dropped 8 bases, with 6 bases sitting between them. Germline lookup yields CDR1 MGHDK and CDR2 SYGVNS.

This clone was seen once. This chain connects TRBV18 to TRBJ2-1; TRBD2 matches 10 bases. J gave up 10 bases and V 3 bases, and 12 bases lay outside the gene matches. The CDR3 consists of 16 residues. Germline lookup yields CDR1 KGHSH and CDR2 LQKENI. The chain's CDR3 is CASSPPGTSAPGEQFF. CDR3 sequence (DNA): TGTGCCAGCTCACCCCCAGGGACTAGCGCCCCGGGAGAGCAGTTCTTC.

The chain couples TRBV19 to TRBJ2-1, with D tentatively TRBD2 (5 bases). The CDR3 covers 14 residues. CDR1 LNHDA and CDR2 SQIVND come from the germline V gene (reference sequence). V dropped 5 bases and J dropped 8 bases, with 16 bases sitting between them. The CDR3 protein is CASSFRESLHEQFF. The CDR3 DNA sequence: TGTGCCAGTAGTTTTAGGGAGAGTCTTCATGAGCAGTTCTTC.

This chain joins TRBV6-5 and TRBJ2-1; TRBD2 matches 11 bases. Germline V gives CDR1 MNHEY, CDR2 SVGAGI. J was trimmed by 7 bases and V by 6 bases; bases with no gene match: 8. The CDR3 has 15 amino acids. The CDR3 spells CASSPLAGVINEQFF. In DNA form, the CDR3 reads TGTGCCAGCAGCCCACTAGCGGGAGTTATAAATGAGCAGTTCTTC.

The chain employs TRBV2 and TRBJ2-7; weak D call: TRBD2 (5 bases). The ends were cut back, 8 bases at V and 2 bases at J, with 10 bases in the middle. This CDR3 has 12 amino acids. CDR1 is SNHLY and CDR2 is FYNNEI in the germline V gene. The DNA for the CDR3 is TGTGCCAGCTGGGAGCTGACCTACGAGCAGTACTTC. Amino acids: CASWELTYEQYF.

The genes are TRBV4-1 and TRBJ2-7; D ambiguous. CDR1 MGHRA and CDR2 YSYEKL come from the germline V gene. The CDR3 sequence is 13 residues long. Deletions cut 3 bases from V and 1 base from J, with 7 bases between. The CDR3 reads CASSQAGSYEQYF. CDR3 nucleotide sequence: TGCGCCAGCAGCCAGGCAGGTTCCTACGAGCAGTACTTC.

The chain links TRBV19 to TRBJ2-3, with TRBD1 as a possible D gene (5 bases). Germline loops: CDR1 LNHDA, CDR2 SQIVND (reference sequence). CDR3 length: 14 residues. V was trimmed by 1 base and J by 4 bases, leaving 9 bases between them. The CDR3 nucleotides are TGTGCCAGTAGTATAGGACAGTTCGCAGATACGCAGTATTTT. It encodes CASSIGQFADTQYF.

This clone came up once. This chain joins TRBV19 and TRBJ2-7; D is possibly TRBD1 (5 bases). The V gene's germline CDR1 is LNHDA and CDR2 SQIVND (reference sequence). The V end was cut by 0 bases, the J end by 2 bases, with 11 bases between. The CDR3 covers 15 residues. The CDR3 here is CASSIDDSLTYEQYF. The CDR3 nucleotides are TGTGCCAGTAGTATAGATGACAGTTTAACCTACGAGCAGTACTTC.

The V call is TRBV18, the J call TRBJ1-3; D remains unclear. This CDR3 contains 14 residues. V was pared by 3 bases and J by 3 bases, with 9 bases between. Per germline, CDR1 KGHSH and CDR2 LQKENI. The CDR3 DNA sequence: TGTGCCAGCTCACCCCAGGCTGATGGAAACACCATATATTTT. This translates into CASSPQADGNTIYF.

This rearrangement joins TRBV4-1 to TRBJ2-1; D uncertain. There are 15 residues in the CDR3. Germline V gene data show CDR1 as MGHRA and CDR2 as YSYEKL. Trimming shortened V by 6 bases and J by 0 bases, and 12 bases separated the two germline ends. In nucleotides, the CDR3 is TGCGCCAGCAGGCCGACTTTTAGCTCCTACAATGAGCAGTTCTTC. It codes for CASRPTFSSYNEQFF.

The rearrangement joins TRBV7-3 to TRBJ1-1; TRBD1 agrees at 9 bases. CDR1 is SGHTA, CDR2 FQGTGA, per germline. The CDR3 is made up of 15 amino acids. V lost 1 base, J lost 1 base, and 1 base stayed unmatched. This CDR3 is CASSLMTGGNTEAFF. CDR3 sequence (DNA): TGTGCCAGCAGCTTAATGACAGGGGGGAACACTGAAGCTTTCTTT.